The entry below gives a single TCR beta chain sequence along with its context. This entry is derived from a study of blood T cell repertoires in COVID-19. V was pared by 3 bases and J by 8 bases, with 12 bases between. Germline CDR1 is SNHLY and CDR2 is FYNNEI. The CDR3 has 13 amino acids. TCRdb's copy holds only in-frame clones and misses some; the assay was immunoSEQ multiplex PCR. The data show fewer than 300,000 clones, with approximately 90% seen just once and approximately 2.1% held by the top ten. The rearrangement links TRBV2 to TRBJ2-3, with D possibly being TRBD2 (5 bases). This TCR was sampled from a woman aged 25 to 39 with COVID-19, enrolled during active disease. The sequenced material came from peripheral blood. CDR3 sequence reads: CASSDTLAATQYF. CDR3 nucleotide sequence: TGTGCCAGCAGTGATACCCTAGCTGCTACGCAGTATTTT. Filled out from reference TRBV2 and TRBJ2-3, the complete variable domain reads EPEVTQTPSHQVTQMGQEVILRCVPISNHLYFYWYRQILGQKVEFLVSFYNNEISEKSEIFDDQFSVERPDGSNFTLKIRSTKLEDSAMYFCASSDTLAATQYFGPGTRLTVL.